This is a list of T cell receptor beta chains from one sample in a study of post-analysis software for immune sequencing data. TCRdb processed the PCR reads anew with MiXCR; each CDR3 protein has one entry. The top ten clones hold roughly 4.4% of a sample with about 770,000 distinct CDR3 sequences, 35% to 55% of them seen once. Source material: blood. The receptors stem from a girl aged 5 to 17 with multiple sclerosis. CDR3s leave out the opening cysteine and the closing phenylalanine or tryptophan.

ASSLVVAQLDEQY	TRBV7-9	TRBJ2-7
ASSGANQPQH	TRBV28	TRBJ1-5
ASSYSGAGLGELF	TRBV6-5	TRBJ2-2
ASSPNMGGLAGIYEQY	TRBV28	TRBJ2-7
ASRSTRGQISNQPQH	TRBV6-2/TRBV6-3	TRBJ1-5
ASSYQGGAGQF	TRBV6-6	TRBJ2-1
SARDARPRTSARTDTQY	TRBV20-1	TRBJ2-3
SASTGGSGNTIY	TRBV20-1	TRBJ1-3
VSSGAGQGVGYT	TRBV7-2	TRBJ1-2
ASSHGLAGVRRNEQF	TRBV4-2	TRBJ2-1
SGHRDEQY	TRBV20-1	TRBJ2-7
ASGILAGRDTQY	TRBV6-2/TRBV6-3	TRBJ2-3
ASSVVSGGYEQY	TRBV6-6	TRBJ2-7
ASSPPYRGRSYGYT	TRBV7-9	TRBJ1-2
ASSSASTGAKNIQY	TRBV7-2	TRBJ2-4
ASSMGRLNTEAF	TRBV5-1	TRBJ1-1
ASSAHYEQY	TRBV6-2/TRBV6-3	.
ASSEYTANYGYT	TRBV2	TRBJ1-2
ASGGVLTDTQY	TRBV4-1	TRBJ2-3
ASSLSGAGGLYEQY	TRBV12-3/TRBV12-4	TRBJ2-7
ASSLYSGSEQY	TRBV7-3	.
ASSSGAGGNEQF	TRBV7-8	TRBJ2-1
ASSGEGHGSQPQH	TRBV6-1	TRBJ1-5
ASSERAGDHYNEQF	TRBV25-1	TRBJ2-1
ASSLRGMVWSKF	TRBV7-2	TRBJ2-1
SARHRDRVWDTEAF	TRBV20-1	TRBJ1-1
AISESSDREQY	TRBV6-4	TRBJ2-7
ASSPDQAPLH	TRBV7-9	TRBJ1-6
SARPGSSSYNEQF	TRBV20-1	TRBJ2-1
SARVGRVDEQY	TRBV20-1	TRBJ2-7
ASRNYEQY	TRBV6-1	TRBJ2-7
ASSRSMGGQETQY	TRBV12-3/TRBV12-4	TRBJ2-5
ASSSGIAGGQETQY	TRBV7-3	TRBJ2-5
ASSFSGSGGELF	TRBV28	TRBJ2-2
ASSLAGQGDGGYT	TRBV7-9	TRBJ1-2
ASSRGRGQGYT	TRBV7-2	TRBJ1-2
ASSLGAGVDGYT	TRBV5-1	TRBJ1-2
SAPRGTGRVGYT	TRBV20-1	TRBJ1-2
SAERVRNYEQY	TRBV20-1	TRBJ2-7
ASSLTGQIYYNEQF	TRBV7-9	TRBJ2-1
ASSSAPRNIQY	TRBV5-1	TRBJ2-4
ASSEVDRNQAF	TRBV25-1	TRBJ1-1